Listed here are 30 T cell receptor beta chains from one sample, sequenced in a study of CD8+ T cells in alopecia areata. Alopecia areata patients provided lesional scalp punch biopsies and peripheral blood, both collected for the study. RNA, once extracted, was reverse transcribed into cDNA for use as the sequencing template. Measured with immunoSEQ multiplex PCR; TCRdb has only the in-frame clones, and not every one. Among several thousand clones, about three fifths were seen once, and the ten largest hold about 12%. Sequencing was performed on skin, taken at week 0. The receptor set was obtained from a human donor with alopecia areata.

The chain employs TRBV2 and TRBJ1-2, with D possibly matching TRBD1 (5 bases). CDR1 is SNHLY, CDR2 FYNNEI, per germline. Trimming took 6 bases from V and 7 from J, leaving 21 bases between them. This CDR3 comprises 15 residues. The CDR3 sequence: CASSANRPGTSGYTF. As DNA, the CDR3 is TGTGCCAGCAGCGCGAATCGACCCGGGACTTCTGGCTACACCTTC.

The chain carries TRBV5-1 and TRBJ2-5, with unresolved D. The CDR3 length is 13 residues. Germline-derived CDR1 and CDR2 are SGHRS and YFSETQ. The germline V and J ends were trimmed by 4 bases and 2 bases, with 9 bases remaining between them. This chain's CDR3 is CASSSSAQETQYF. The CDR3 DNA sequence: TGCGCCAGCAGCAGTTCAGCTCAAGAGACCCAGTACTTC.

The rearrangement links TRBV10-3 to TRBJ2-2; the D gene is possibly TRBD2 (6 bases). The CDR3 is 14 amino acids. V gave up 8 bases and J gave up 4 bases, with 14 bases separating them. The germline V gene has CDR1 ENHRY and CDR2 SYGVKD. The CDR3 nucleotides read TGTGCCATCTCTCCGGGACTTTTCACCGGGGAGCTGTTTTTT. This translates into CAISPGLFTGELFF.

Here the CDR3 DNA reads TGTGCCAGCAGCTTAGGCGGAGGTTACGAGCAGTACTTC. This sequence encodes CASSLGGGYEQYF. The chain is built from TRBV7-2 and TRBJ2-7; tentatively, D is TRBD2 (5 bases). V was shortened by 1 base and J by 4 bases, with 8 bases between the two germline ends. The CDR3 is made up of 13 amino acids. Germline-derived CDR1 and CDR2 are SGHTA and FQGNSA.

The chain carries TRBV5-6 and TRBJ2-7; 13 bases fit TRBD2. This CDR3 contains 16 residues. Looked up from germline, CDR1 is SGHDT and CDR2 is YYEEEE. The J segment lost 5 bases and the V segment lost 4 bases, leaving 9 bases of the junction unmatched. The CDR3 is CASSPTGLAGAHEQYF. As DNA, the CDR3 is TGTGCCAGCAGCCCAACCGGACTAGCGGGAGCTCACGAGCAGTACTTC.

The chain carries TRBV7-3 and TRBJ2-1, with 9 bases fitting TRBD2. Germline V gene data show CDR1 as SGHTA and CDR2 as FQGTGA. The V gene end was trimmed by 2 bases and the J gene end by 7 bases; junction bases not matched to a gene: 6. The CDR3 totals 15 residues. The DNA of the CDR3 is TGTGCCAGCAGCTTAGTGGCGGGAGGGCCGAATGAGCAGTTCTTC. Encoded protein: CASSLVAGGPNEQFF. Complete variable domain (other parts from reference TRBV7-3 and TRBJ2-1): GAGVSQTPSNKVTEKGKYVELRCDPISGHTALYWYRQSLGQGPEFLIYFQGTGAADDSGLPNDRFFAVRPEGSVSTLKIQRTERGDSAVYLCASSLVAGGPNEQFFGPGTRLTVL.

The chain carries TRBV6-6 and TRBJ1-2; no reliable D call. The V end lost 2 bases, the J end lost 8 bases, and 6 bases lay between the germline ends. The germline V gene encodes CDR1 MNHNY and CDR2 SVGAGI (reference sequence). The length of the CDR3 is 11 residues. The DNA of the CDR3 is TGTGCCAGCAGTTACGGGCTGGGCTACACCTTC. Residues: CASSYGLGYTF.

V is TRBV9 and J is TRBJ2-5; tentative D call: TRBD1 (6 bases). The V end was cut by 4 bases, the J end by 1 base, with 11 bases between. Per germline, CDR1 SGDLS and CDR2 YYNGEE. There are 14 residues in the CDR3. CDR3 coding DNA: TGTGCCAGCAGCCCCTGGACAGCCCAAGAGACCCAGTACTTC. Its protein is CASSPWTAQETQYF.

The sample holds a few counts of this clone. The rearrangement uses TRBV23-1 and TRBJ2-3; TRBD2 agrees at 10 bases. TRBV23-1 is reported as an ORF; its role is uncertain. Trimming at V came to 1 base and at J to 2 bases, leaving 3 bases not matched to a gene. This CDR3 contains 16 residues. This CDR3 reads CASSQWTSGLTDTQYF. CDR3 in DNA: TGCGCCAGCAGTCAATGGACTAGCGGACTCACAGATACGCAGTATTTT.

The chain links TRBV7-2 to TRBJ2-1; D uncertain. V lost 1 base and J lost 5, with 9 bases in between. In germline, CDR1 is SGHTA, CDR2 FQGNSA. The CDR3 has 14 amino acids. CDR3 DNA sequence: TGTGCCAGCAGCTTAGGTAAGTCGGACAATGAGCAGTTCTTC. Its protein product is CASSLGKSDNEQFF.

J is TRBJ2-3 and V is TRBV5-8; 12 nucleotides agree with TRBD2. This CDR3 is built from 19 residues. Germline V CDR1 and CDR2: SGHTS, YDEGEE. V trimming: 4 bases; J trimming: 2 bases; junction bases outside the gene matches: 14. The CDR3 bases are TGTGCCAGCAGCCCAGGACCGACTAGCGGGAGAGGGAACACAGATACGCAGTATTTT. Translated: CASSPGPTSGRGNTDTQYF.

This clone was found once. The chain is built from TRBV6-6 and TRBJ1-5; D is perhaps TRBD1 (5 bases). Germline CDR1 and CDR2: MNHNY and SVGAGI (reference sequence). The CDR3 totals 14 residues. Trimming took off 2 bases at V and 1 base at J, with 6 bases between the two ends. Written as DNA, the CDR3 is TGTGCCAGCAGTTACAAGGGGAGCAATCAGCCCCAGCATTTT. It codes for CASSYKGSNQPQHF.

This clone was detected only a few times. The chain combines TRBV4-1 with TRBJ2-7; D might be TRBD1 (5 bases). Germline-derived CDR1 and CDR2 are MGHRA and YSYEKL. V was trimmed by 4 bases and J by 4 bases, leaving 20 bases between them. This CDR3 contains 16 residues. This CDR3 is CASSRLEQVSSYEQYF. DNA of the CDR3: TGCGCCAGCAGCCGCCTCGAACAGGTTTCCTCTTACGAGCAGTACTTC.

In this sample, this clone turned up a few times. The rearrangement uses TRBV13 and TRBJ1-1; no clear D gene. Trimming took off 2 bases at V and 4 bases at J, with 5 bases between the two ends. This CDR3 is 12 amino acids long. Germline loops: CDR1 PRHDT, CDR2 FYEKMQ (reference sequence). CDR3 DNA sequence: TGTGCCAGCAGCTTACTCCGCACTGAAGCTTTCTTT. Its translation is CASSLLRTEAFF. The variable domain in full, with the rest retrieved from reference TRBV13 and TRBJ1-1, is AAGVIQSPRHLIKEKRETATLKCYPIPRHDTVYWYQQGPGQDPQFLISFYEKMQSDKGSIPDRFSAQQFSDYHSELNMSSLELGDSALYFCASSLLRTEAFFGQGTRLTVV.

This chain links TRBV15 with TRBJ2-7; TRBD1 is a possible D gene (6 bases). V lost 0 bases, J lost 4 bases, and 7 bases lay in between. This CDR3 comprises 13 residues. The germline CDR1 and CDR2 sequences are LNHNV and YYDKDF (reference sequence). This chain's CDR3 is CATSRDQGYEQYF. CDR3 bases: TGTGCCACCAGCAGAGATCAGGGGTACGAGCAGTACTTC.

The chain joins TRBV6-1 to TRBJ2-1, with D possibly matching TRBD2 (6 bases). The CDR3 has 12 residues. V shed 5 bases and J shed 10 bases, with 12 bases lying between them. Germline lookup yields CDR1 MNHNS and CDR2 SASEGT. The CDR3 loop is CASSLTGGEQFF. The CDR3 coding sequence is TGTGCCAGCAGTTTAACCGGAGGGGAGCAGTTCTTC.

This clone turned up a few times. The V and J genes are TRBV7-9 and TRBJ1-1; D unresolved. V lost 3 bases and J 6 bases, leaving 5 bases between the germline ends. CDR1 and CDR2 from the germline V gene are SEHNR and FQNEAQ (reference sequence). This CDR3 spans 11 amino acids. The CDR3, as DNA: TGTGCCAGCAGCTTGGGTTCTGAAGCTTTCTTT. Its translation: CASSLGSEAFF.

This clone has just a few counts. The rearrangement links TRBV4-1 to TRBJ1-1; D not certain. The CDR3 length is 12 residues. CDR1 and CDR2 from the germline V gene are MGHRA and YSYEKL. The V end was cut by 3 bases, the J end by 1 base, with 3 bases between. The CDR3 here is CASSQTNTEAFF. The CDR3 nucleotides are TGCGCCAGCAGCCAGACGAACACTGAAGCTTTCTTT.

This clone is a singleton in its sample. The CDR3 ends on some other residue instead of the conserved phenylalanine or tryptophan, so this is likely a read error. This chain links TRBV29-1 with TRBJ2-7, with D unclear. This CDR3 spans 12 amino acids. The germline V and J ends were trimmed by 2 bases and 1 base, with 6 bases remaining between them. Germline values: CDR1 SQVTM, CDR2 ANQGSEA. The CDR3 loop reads CSVESQSYEQYS. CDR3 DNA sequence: TGCAGCGTTGAATCGCAGTCCTACGAGCAGTACTCC.

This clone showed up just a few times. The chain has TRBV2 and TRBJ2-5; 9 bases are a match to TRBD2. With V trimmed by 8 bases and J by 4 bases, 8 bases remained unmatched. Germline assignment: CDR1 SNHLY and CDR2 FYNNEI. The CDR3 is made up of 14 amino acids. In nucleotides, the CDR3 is TGTGCCAGCGCCGGAGCTAGCGGGACAGAGACCCAGTACTTC. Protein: CASAGASGTETQYF.

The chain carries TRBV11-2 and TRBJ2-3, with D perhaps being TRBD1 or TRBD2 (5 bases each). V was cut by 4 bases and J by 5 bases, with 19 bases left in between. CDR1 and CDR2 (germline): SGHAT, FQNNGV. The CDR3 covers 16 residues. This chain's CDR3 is CASSSVSGTLLDTQYF. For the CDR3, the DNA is TGTGCCAGCAGCTCAGTCTCCGGGACCCTCCTAGATACGCAGTATTTT.

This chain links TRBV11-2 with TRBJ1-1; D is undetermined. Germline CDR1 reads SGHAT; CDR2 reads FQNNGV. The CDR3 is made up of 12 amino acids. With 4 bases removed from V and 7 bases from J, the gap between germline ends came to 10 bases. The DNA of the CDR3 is TGTGCCAGCAGCTACGGACGGAATGAAGCTTTCTTT. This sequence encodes CASSYGRNEAFF.

CDR3 amino acids: CASSRFGQGSYEQYF. CDR3 in DNA: TGTGCCAGCAGTCGATTCGGACAGGGATCATACGAGCAGTACTTC. This sequence joins TRBV28 and TRBJ2-7, with 8 bases fitting TRBD1. This CDR3 contains 15 residues. Looked up from germline, CDR1 is MDHEN and CDR2 is SYDVKM. The J segment lost 4 bases and the V segment lost 5 bases, leaving 10 bases of the junction unmatched.

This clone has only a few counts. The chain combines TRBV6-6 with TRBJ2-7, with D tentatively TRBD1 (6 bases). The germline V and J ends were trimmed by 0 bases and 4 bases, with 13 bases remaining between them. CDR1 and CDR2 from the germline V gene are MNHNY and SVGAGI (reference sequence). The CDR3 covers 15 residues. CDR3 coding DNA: TGTGCCAGCAGTTACTCGCTGGGAAGGGGGTACGAGCAGTACTTC. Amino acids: CASSYSLGRGYEQYF.

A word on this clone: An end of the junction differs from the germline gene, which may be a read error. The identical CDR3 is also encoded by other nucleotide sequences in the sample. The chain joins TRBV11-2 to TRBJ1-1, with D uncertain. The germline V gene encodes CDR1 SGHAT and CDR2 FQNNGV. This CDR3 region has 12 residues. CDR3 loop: CASSFGNTEAFF. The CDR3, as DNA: TGCGCCAGCTCATTCGGGAACACTGAAGCTTTCTTT. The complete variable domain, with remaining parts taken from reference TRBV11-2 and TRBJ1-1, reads EAGVAQSPRYKIIEKRQSVAFWCNPISGHATLYWYQQILGQGPKLLIQFQNNGVVDDSQLPKDRFSAERLKGVDSTLKIQPAKLEDSAVYLCASSFGNTEAFFGQGTRLTVV.

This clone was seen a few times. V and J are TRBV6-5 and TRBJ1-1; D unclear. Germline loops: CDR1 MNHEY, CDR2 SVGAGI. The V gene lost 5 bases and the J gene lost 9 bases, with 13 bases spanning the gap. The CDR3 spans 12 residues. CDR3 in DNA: TGTGCCAGCAGTGAGGACCGGTACCAAGCTTTCTTT. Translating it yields CASSEDRYQAFF.

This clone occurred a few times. CDR3 coding DNA: TGCGCCAGCAGCTCCGGGACAGGGGACGAGCAGTACTTC. It encodes CASSSGTGDEQYF. The rearrangement joins TRBV5-1 to TRBJ2-7; 10 bases are a match to TRBD1. The germline CDR1 and CDR2 sequences are SGHRS and YFSETQ. The CDR3 length is 13 residues. V gave up 3 bases and J gave up 5 bases; unmatched junction bases: 2. Full variable domain (outside the CDR3, taken from reference TRBV5-1 and TRBJ2-7): KAGVTQTPRYLIKTRGQQVTLSCSPISGHRSVSWYQQTPGQGLQFLFEYFSETQRNKGNFPGRFSGRQFSNSRSEMNVSTLELGDSALYLCASSSGTGDEQYFGPGTRLTVT.

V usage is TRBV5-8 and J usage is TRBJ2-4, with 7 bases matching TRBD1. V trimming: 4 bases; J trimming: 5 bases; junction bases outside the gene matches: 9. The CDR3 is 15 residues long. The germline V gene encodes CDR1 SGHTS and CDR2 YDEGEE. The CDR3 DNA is TGTGCCAGCAGCCTAAGACAGGGTGTCCAAAACATTCAGTACTTC. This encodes CASSLRQGVQNIQYF.

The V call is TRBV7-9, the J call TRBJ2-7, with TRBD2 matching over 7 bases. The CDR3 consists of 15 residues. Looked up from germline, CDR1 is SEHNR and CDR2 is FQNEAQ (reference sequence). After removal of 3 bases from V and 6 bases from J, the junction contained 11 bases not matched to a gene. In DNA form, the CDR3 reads TGTGCCAGCAGCTTCTCGAGCGGGATACCCTCCGAGCAGTACTTC. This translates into CASSFSSGIPSEQYF.

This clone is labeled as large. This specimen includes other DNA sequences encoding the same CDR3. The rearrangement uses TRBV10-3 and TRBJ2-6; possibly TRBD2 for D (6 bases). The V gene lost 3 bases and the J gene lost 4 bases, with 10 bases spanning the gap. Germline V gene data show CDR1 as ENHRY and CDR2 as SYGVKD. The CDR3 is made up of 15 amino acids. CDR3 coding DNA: TGTGCCATCAGTGATGGAGGGTCCGGGGCCAACGTCCTGACTTTC. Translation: CAISDGGSGANVLTF.